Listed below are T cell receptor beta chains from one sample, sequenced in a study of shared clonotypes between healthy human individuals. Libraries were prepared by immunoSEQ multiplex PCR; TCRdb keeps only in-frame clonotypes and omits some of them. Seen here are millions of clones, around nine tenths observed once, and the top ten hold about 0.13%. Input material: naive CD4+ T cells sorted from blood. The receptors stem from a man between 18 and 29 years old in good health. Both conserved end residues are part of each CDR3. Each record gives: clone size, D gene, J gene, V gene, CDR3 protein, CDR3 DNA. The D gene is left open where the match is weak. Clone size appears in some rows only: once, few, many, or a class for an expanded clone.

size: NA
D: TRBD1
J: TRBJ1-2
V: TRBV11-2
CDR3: CASSLARDRGSLFLGYTF
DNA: TGTGCCAGCAGCTTAGCCCGGGACAGGGGGTCTCTTTTCTTGGGCTACACCTTC

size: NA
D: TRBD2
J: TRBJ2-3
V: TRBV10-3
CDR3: CAISESASGGASDTQYF
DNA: TGTGCCATCAGTGAGTCGGCTAGCGGGGGTGCATCAGATACGCAGTATTTT

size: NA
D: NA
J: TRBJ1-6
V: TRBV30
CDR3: CAWSSGYNSPLHF
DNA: TGTGCCTGGAGTTCAGGCTATAATTCACCCCTCCACTTT

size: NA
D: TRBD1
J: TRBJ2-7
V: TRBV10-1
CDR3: CASSAMAGGEQYF
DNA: TGCGCCAGCAGTGCGATGGCAGGGGGCGAGCAGTACTTC

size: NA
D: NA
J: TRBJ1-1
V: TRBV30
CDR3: CAWSVQVSTEAFF
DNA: TGTGCCTGGAGTGTACAGGTGAGCACTGAAGCTTTCTTT

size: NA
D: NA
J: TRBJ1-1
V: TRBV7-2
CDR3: CASSSIWGSEAFF
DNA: TGTGCCAGCAGCTCAATCTGGGGCAGTGAAGCTTTCTTT

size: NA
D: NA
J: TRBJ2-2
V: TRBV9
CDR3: CASSSRTGTGELFF
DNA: TGTGCCAGCAGCTCCAGGACTGGCACCGGGGAGCTGTTTTTT

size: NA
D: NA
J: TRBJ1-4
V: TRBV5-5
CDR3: CASSLGPTIIEKLFF
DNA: TGTGCCAGCAGCTTGGGACCGACTATTATAGAAAAACTGTTTTTT

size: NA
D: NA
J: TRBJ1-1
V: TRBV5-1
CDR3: CASSLGQVGEAFF
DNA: TGCGCCAGCAGCTTGGGACAGGTCGGTGAAGCTTTCTTT

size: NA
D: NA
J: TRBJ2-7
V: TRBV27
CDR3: CASSHRGEQYF
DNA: TGTGCCAGCAGTCACAGAGGCGAGCAGTACTTC

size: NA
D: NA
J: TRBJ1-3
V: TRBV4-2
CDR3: CASSASPKSAGNTIYF
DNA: TGTGCCAGCAGCGCGTCACCTAAAAGCGCTGGAAACACCATATATTTT

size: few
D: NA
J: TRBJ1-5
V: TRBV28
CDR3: CASSLTNQPQHF
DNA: TGTGCCAGCAGTTTAACGAATCAGCCCCAGCATTTT

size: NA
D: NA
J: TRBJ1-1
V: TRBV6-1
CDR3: CASSEELPHTEAFF
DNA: TGTGCCAGCAGTGAAGAACTCCCCCACACTGAAGCTTTCTTT

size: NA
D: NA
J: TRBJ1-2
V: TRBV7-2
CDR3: CASSPGPGGYTF
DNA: TGTGCCAGCAGCCCGGGCCCTGGTGGCTACACCTTC

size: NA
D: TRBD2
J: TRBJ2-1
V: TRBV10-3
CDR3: CAITPGLADNEQFF
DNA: TGTGCCATCACTCCGGGACTAGCGGACAATGAGCAGTTCTTC

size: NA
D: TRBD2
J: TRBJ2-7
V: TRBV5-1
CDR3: CASRVGGSTSYEQYF
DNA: TGCGCCAGCAGGGTGGGGGGGAGTACCTCCTACGAGCAGTACTTC

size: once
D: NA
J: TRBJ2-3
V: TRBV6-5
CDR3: CASFAPGTDTQYF
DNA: TGTGCCAGCTTCGCTCCCGGCACAGATACGCAGTATTTT

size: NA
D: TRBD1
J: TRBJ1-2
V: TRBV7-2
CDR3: CASSPGGTGNGYTF
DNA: TGTGCCAGCAGCCCCGGCGGGACAGGGAATGGCTACACCTTC

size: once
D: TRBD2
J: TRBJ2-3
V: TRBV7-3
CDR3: CASSLTPGLPSLSTDTQYF
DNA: TGTGCCAGCAGCTTAACGCCGGGACTACCATCACTGAGCACAGATACGCAGTATTTT

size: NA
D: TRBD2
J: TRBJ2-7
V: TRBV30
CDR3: CAWSQGLAGYEQYF
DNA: TGTGCCTGGAGTCAGGGACTAGCGGGCTACGAGCAGTACTTC